This TCR beta chain was obtained from a study of blood T cell repertoires in COVID-19. Study information: Italy, Spain and the United States were the sources of the convalescent and acute COVID-19 samples. T cells, B-cell-depleted T cells, or PBMCs provided the cDNA or gDNA that served as material.

Trimming pared 5 bases from V and 5 bases from J, leaving 6 bases between. The CDR3 is 11 residues long. The V gene's germline CDR1 is SNHLY and CDR2 FYNNEI. As processed by the authors: Nucleated cell number was recorded as an estimate derived from reference gene primer amplification. Some clones are missing from TCRdb's copy, which holds only in-frame ones; the method was immunoSEQ multiplex PCR. The D gene and trimming were derived from the DNA, and the V and J assignments and clone size from that table. The sample has 90,000 to 120,000 clones, under 95% seen once. The origin of this receptor is a woman in her twenties or thirties with acute or convalescent COVID-19. Sequenced sample: peripheral blood. The chain links TRBV2 to TRBJ1-1; D may be TRBD1 (5 bases). CDR3 bases: TGTGCCAGCAGTCGGGGGACTGAAGCTTTCTTT. Protein product: CASSRGTEAFF.